The rows below give T cell receptor beta chains drawn from one sample of a study of cytomegalovirus exposure and HLA in healthy donors. Profiling relied on immunoSEQ multiplex PCR, and the TCRdb table lists in-frame clones only, not all of them. The data show over 150,000 clones, roughly three quarters seen once. Sequences were obtained from PBMCs. The receptor source for this set is a man aged 25 to 40 in good health and CMV-seropositive. Each CDR3 is given with its conserved first and last residue. Fields, in order: clone size, J gene, D gene, V gene, CDR3 length, CDR3 DNA, CDR3 protein. The D gene is left open where the match is weak. Size is omitted from some rows. Given values are once, few, many or a class for expanded clones.

- TRBJ2-7 TRBD2 TRBV28 14 TGTGCCAGCAGTCTGATGAGCGGGACCTACGAGCAGTACTTC CASSLMSGTYEQYF
- TRBJ2-3 TRBD2 TRBV5-4 17 TGTGCCAGCAGCTTCGAATCTAGCGGGCGGGGTCGAAATACGCAGTATTTT CASSFESSGRGRNTQYF
- TRBJ1-3 - TRBV5-1 16 TGCGCCAGCAGCTTGGCCGCAGGGCAGTCTGGAAACACCATATATTTT CASSLAAGQSGNTIYF
- TRBJ1-2 TRBD1 TRBV6-5 13 TGTGCCAGCAGTCGGGACAGGGGACATGGCTACACCTTC CASSRDRGHGYTF
- TRBJ1-1 - TRBV10-3 13 TGTGCCATCAGTGAGTCGACTGGGACAGAAGCTTTCTTT CAISESTGTEAFF
- TRBJ1-1 - TRBV7-3 13 TGTGCCAGCAGCCCGCCATCCGGTCGTGAAGCTTTCTTT CASSPPSGREAFF
- TRBJ2-7 - TRBV7-2 15 TGTGCCAGCAGACCCACCGGACTAAGCTCCTACGAGCAGTACTTC CASRPTGLSSYEQYF
- TRBJ1-5 TRBD1 TRBV5-6 15 TGTGCCAGCAGCCTTACCGGGACAGTAAATCAGCCCCAGCATTTT CASSLTGTVNQPQHF
- TRBJ2-3 TRBD1 TRBV6-6 16 TGTGCCAGCAGAACCCAACAGGGGGCTGGCGCAGATACGCAGTATTTT CASRTQQGAGADTQYF
- TRBJ1-1 - TRBV7-2 13 TGTGCCAGCAGCCGTACAAGTAACACTGAAGCTTTCTTT CASSRTSNTEAFF
- TRBJ1-1 - TRBV27 14 TGTGCCAGCAGTTTTAGTCGGGGGTACACTGAAGCTTTCTTT CASSFSRGYTEAFF
- TRBJ2-1 - TRBV5-4 15 TGTGCCAGCAGCCTGGCCGGGACTCCCTACAATGAGCAGTTCTTC CASSLAGTPYNEQFF
- TRBJ1-2 TRBD1 TRBV18 14 TGTGCCAGCTCACCACGACAGGGGGTTTTTGGCTACACCTTC CASSPRQGVFGYTF
- TRBJ2-5 TRBD1 TRBV28 14 TGTGCCAGCAGTTCCGGGACAGGGGGAAAGACCCAGTACTTC CASSSGTGGKTQYF
- TRBJ2-1 TRBD2 TRBV4-2 15 TGTGCCAGCAGCCCTAGCGGGAGCACCTACAATGAGCAGTTCTTC CASSPSGSTYNEQFF
- TRBJ2-7 - TRBV6-1 14 TGTGCCAGTTCCCTCCTAGGCAGTACCTACGAGCAGTACTTC CASSLLGSTYEQYF
- TRBJ2-7 - TRBV5-4 18 TGTGCCAGCAGCTTTAGAGGGAGGCTCCTCTTCAGCTCCTACGAGCAGTACTTC CASSFRGRLLFSSYEQYF
- TRBJ2-7 TRBD2 TRBV28 14 TGTGCCAGCAGTTCTGCTAGCGGGAGCAGGGAGCAGTACTTC CASSSASGSREQYF
- TRBJ2-1 - TRBV5-6 14 TGTGCCAGCGGCGCCCGGGACTTTCACAATGAGCAGTTCTTC CASGARDFHNEQFF
- TRBJ2-6 TRBD1 TRBV18 18 TGTGCCAGCTCACCCCGGGACAGGGGGATGTCTGGGGCCAACGTCCTGACTTTC CASSPRDRGMSGANVLTF
- TRBJ1-2 - TRBV15 11 TGTGCCACCAGCAGAGATCTTGGCTACACCTTC CATSRDLGYTF
- TRBJ2-1 TRBD1 TRBV29-1 13 TGCAGCGTTGGGGGGACAGGGGTAAATGAGCAGTTCTTC CSVGGTGVNEQFF
- TRBJ2-1 TRBD1 TRBV28 15 TGTGCCAGCAGTGGAAGGGACAGGGTCTACAATGAGCAGTTCTTC CASSGRDRVYNEQFF
- TRBJ2-3 - TRBV19 14 TGTGCCAGTACCGGGACTGGAGACACAGATACGCAGTATTTT CASTGTGDTDTQYF
- TRBJ2-1 TRBD2 TRBV11-2 15 TGTGCCAGCAGCCGTGGGACTAGCGGGAACAATGAGCAGTTCTTC CASSRGTSGNNEQFF
- TRBJ1-2 - TRBV19 14 TGTGCCAGTAGTATCGACAGACAGGACCGGGGCTACACCTTC CASSIDRQDRGYTF
few TRBJ2-4 - TRBV28 15 TGTGCCAGCAGCCAGACGCTAGAAGCCAAAAACATTCAGTACTTC CASSQTLEAKNIQYF
- TRBJ1-2 TRBD1 TRBV10-3 13 TGTGCCATCAGTGAGCGACAGGGGGAAGGCTACACCTTC CAISERQGEGYTF
- TRBJ1-5 - TRBV27 16 TGTGCCAGCAGTCCTTACAGTGCTAATAGCAATCAGCCCCAGCATTTT CASSPYSANSNQPQHF
- TRBJ1-2 - TRBV28 13 TGTGCCAGCACCACGCAGGGGTACTATGGCTACACCTTC CASTTQGYYGYTF
- TRBJ2-1 TRBD2 TRBV7-2 16 TGTGCCAGCAGCCCGCGGGGGGGGGACTCACACCTAGAGCAGTTCTTC CASSPRGGDSHLEQFF
- TRBJ2-7 - TRBV7-9 15 TGTGCCAGCAGCCCCCAATATCCAGGTTCCTACGAGCAGTACTTC CASSPQYPGSYEQYF
- TRBJ2-3 TRBD1 TRBV28 14 TGTGCCAGCAGTTCCAATACAGGGGAAGATACGCAGTATTTT CASSSNTGEDTQYF
few TRBJ2-1 TRBD2 TRBV2 14 TGTGCCAGCAGCTTCCTAGCGGGGAGCAATGAGCAGTTCTTC CASSFLAGSNEQFF
few TRBJ2-1 - TRBV5-1 14 TGCGCCAGCAGCTTGGGGTCCCAGTCGAATGAGCAGTTCTTC CASSLGSQSNEQFF
- TRBJ2-7 TRBD1 TRBV18 16 TGTGCCAGCTCACCACCAATCGCGACAGGGGGCTACGAGCAGTACTTC CASSPPIATGGYEQYF
- TRBJ2-5 - TRBV5-1 15 TGCACCAGCAGCTTGGTTGGTGCGGGAAAGGAGACCCAGTACTTC CTSSLVGAGKETQYF
- TRBJ2-1 TRBD2 TRBV19 13 TGTGCCAGTAGGACTAGCGGTTACAATGAGCAGTTCTTC CASRTSGYNEQFF
few TRBJ1-1 TRBD1 TRBV28 15 TGTGCCAGCAGTTCCGCAGGGGGTGGGAACACTGAAGCTTTCTTT CASSSAGGGNTEAFF
few TRBJ1-4 TRBD1 TRBV28 15 TGTGCCAGCAGTCTCCCCGGGACAGGGGATGAAAAACTGTTTTTT CASSLPGTGDEKLFF
- TRBJ2-5 - TRBV2 13 TGTGCCAGCAGTGAAGGGAGGTCAGAGACCCAGTACTTC CASSEGRSETQYF
- TRBJ2-5 - TRBV5-4 15 TGTGCCAGCAGCGTCGACAGGGAGGCAGTGGAGACCCAGTACTTC CASSVDREAVETQYF
- TRBJ1-1 TRBD1 TRBV5-1 15 TGCGCCAGCAGCTTGGACAGGGGGCTGAACACTGAAGCTTTCTTT CASSLDRGLNTEAFF
once TRBJ1-1 - TRBV19 12 TGTGCCAGTAGTATGGACAGAACTGAAGCTTTCTTT CASSMDRTEAFF
- TRBJ2-2 - TRBV27 15 TGTGCCAGCAGTTTATTGGTCGGGGGCACCGGGGAGCTGTTTTTT CASSLLVGGTGELFF
- TRBJ1-5 - TRBV13 14 TGTGCCAGCGGCTTAGGCTCAGGGGTTCAGCCCCAGCATTTT CASGLGSGVQPQHF
- TRBJ2-1 TRBD1 TRBV2 15 TGTGCCAGCAGTGTCCCGGGACAGGACTACAATGAGCAGTTCTTC CASSVPGQDYNEQFF
- TRBJ2-1 TRBD2 TRBV10-3 13 TGTGCCGTCCGGACTAGCGGGAGGAGCGAGCAGTTCTTC CAVRTSGRSEQFF
- TRBJ1-4 TRBD1 TRBV18 13 TGTGCCAGCTCGCCGGGACAGGGGGAAAAACTGTTTTTT CASSPGQGEKLFF
- TRBJ2-3 - TRBV9 14 TGTGCCAGCAGCGTAGGTCCGGGAACAGATACGCAGTATTTT CASSVGPGTDTQYF
- TRBJ2-6 TRBD1 TRBV28 17 TGTGCCAGCCTATCCCCCCAGGGGGCGGGCGGGGCCAACGTCCTGACTTTC CASLSPQGAGGANVLTF
once TRBJ2-2 TRBD2 TRBV28 20 TGTGCCAGCAGTTTACCCCGGGCTAGCGGGCAGATTACGAACACCGGGGAGCTGTTTTTT CASSLPRASGQITNTGELFF